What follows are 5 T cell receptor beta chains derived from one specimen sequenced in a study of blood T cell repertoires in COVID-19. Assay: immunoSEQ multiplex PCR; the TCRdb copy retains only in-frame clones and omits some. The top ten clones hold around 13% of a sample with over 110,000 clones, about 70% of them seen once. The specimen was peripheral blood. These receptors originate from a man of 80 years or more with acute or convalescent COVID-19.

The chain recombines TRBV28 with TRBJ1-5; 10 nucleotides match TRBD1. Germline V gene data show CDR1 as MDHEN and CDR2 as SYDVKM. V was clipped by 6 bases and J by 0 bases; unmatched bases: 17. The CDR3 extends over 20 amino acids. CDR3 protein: CASRTSTGGLGTPSNQPQHF. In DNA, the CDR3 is TGTGCCAGCAGGACCTCGACAGGGGGCCTAGGTACGCCTAGCAATCAGCCCCAGCATTTT. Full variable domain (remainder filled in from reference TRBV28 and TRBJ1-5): DVKVTQSSRYLVKRTGEKVFLECVQDMDHENMFWYRQDPGLGLRLIYFSYDVKMKEKGDIPEGYSVSREKKERFSLILESASTNQTSMYLCASRTSTGGLGTPSNQPQHFGDGTRLSIL.

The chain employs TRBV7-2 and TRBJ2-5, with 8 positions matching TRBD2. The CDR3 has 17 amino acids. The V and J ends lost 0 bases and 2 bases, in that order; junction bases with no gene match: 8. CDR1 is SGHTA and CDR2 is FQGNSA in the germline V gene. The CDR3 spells CASSLAWSSGQQETQYF. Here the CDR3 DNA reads TGTGCCAGCAGCTTAGCATGGTCTAGCGGGCAACAAGAGACCCAGTACTTC.

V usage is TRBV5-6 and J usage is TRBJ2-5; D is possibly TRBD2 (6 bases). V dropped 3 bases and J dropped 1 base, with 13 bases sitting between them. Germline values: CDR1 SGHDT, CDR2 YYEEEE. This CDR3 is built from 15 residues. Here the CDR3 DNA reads TGTGCCAGCAGCTACGGGAGTTACTCCCAAGAGACCCAGTACTTC. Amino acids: CASSYGSYSQETQYF.

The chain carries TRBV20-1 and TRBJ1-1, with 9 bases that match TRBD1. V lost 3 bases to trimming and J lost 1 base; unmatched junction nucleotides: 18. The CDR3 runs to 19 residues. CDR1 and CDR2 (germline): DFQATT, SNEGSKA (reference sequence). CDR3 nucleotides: TGCAGTGCTAGTCCAAAAGGGGGGGACAGGGTACAATCGAACACTGAAGCTTTCTTT. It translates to CSASPKGGDRVQSNTEAFF.

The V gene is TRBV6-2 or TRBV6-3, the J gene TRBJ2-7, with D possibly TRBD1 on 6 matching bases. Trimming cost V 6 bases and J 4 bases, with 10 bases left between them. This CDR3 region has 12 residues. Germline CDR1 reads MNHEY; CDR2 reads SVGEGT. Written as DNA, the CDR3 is TGTGCCAGCAGCCTCGACAGGTACGAGCAGTACTTC. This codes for CASSLDRYEQYF.